A selection of T cell receptor beta chains follows, all from one sample in a study of blood T cell repertoires in COVID-19. Some clones are missing from TCRdb's copy, which holds only in-frame ones; the method was immunoSEQ multiplex PCR. The repertoire holds 250,000 to 350,000 clones, with more than 75% as singletons. The sequenced sample consisted of peripheral blood. The source is a woman aged 45-59 years who had recovered from COVID-19. Each CDR3 is given with its conserved first and last residue. A D gene is named only where the DNA matches it firmly. The size field is filled for only some rows; it gives once, few, many or a size class.

TRBJ2-2 | - | TRBV19 | TRBD2 | CASKAGGGTGELFF | TGTGCCAGCAAGGCGGGAGGCGGCACGGGGGAGCTGTTTTTT
TRBJ2-5 | - | TRBV7-9 | - | CASSLAQGIETQYF | TGTGCCAGCAGCTTGGCTCAGGGAATTGAGACCCAGTACTTC
TRBJ2-3 | - | TRBV5-1 | TRBD2 | CASSSGLAGRLDTQYF | TGCGCCAGCAGCTCGGGACTAGCGGGCCGGTTAGATACGCAGTATTTT
TRBJ2-3 | - | TRBV7-9 | - | CASSLASVDTQYF | TGTGCCAGCAGCTTAGCGTCTGTAGATACGCAGTATTTT
TRBJ1-5 | - | TRBV30 | - | CAWSKGKYSNQPQHF | TGTGCCTGGAGTAAGGGGAAATATAGCAATCAGCCCCAGCATTTT
TRBJ2-5 | - | TRBV27 | - | CASSDRSTGETQYF | TGTGCCAGCAGTGACCGGAGTACCGGGGAGACCCAGTACTTC
TRBJ2-3 | - | TRBV7-2 | TRBD1 | CASSLAGQGWADTQYF | TGTGCCAGCAGCTTAGCGGGACAGGGGTGGGCAGATACGCAGTATTTT
TRBJ2-1 | - | TRBV10-3 | - | CAARPIDSQYNEQFF | TGTGCCGCACGGCCCATAGACAGCCAATACAATGAGCAGTTCTTC
TRBJ2-5 | - | TRBV3-1/TRBV3-2 | TRBD2 | CASSQGLAGTQETQYF | TGTGCCAGCAGCCAAGGGCTAGCGGGAACCCAAGAGACCCAGTACTTC
TRBJ1-1 | - | TRBV6-2/TRBV6-3 | TRBD1 | CASSYGQARGAFF | TGTGCCAGCAGTTATGGACAGGCCCGAGGGGCTTTCTTT
TRBJ2-2 | many | TRBV6-5 | TRBD2 | CASRAGEENTGELFF | TGTGCCAGCAGAGCGGGAGAGGAGAACACCGGGGAGCTGTTTTTT
TRBJ2-3 | few | TRBV30 | TRBD1 | CAWSVDHWDRGNTDTQYF | TGTGCCTGGAGTGTAGACCATTGGGACAGGGGTAACACAGATACGCAGTATTTT
TRBJ2-4 | once | TRBV11-2 | - | CASSHWTRENIQYF | TGTGCCAGCAGCCATTGGACCAGGGAAAACATTCAGTACTTC
TRBJ2-2 | - | TRBV6-2/TRBV6-3 | - | CASSLNRAGELFF | TGTGCCAGCAGTCTTAACAGGGCCGGGGAGCTGTTTTTT
TRBJ2-7 | once | TRBV19 | TRBD1 | CASSRDRGYEQYF | TGTGCCAGTAGCCGGGACAGGGGATACGAGCAGTACTTC
TRBJ2-3 | once | TRBV7-6 | TRBD2 | CASSQRLAPQYF | TGTGCCAGCAGCCAACGACTAGCGCCGCAGTATTTT
TRBJ2-7 | - | TRBV9 | TRBD2 | CASSRAAGGAYEQYF | TGTGCCAGCAGCCGGGCGGCGGGGGGCGCCTACGAGCAGTACTTC
TRBJ1-2 | - | TRBV28 | TRBD1 | CASSFYSRTGDGYTF | TGTGCCAGCAGTTTTTACAGCCGGACAGGGGATGGCTACACCTTC
TRBJ2-1 | - | TRBV4-2 | TRBD2 | CASSPVAGGLNEQFF | TGTGCCAGCAGCCCAGTAGCGGGAGGGTTAAATGAGCAGTTCTTC
TRBJ2-2 | - | TRBV7-9 | - | CASSLGPGESTGELFF | TGTGCCAGCAGCTTAGGCCCAGGGGAGAGCACCGGGGAGCTGTTTTTT
TRBJ2-1 | - | TRBV19 | - | CASSPRRDSGNEQFF | TGTGCCAGTAGTCCCCGTAGAGACTCCGGTAATGAGCAGTTCTTC
TRBJ1-4 | - | TRBV3-1/TRBV3-2 | - | CASSYRENEKLFF | TGTGCCAGCAGCTACCGGGAAAATGAAAAACTGTTTTTT
TRBJ1-5 | - | TRBV7-9 | - | CASSNGAYSFKNQPQHF | TGTGCCAGCAGCAATGGGGCTTATAGCTTCAAGAATCAGCCCCAGCATTTT
TRBJ2-7 | - | TRBV19 | - | CASSMKGGFLREQYF | TGTGCCAGTAGTATGAAAGGAGGTTTCCTACGCGAGCAGTACTTC
TRBJ2-1 | - | TRBV4-2 | - | CASSPRSTDSSSYNEQFF | TGTGCCAGCAGCCCAAGGAGTACGGACTCGAGCTCCTACAATGAGCAGTTCTTC
TRBJ2-7 | few | TRBV30 | - | CAWSTVNYEQYF | TGTGCCTGGAGCACAGTAAACTACGAGCAGTACTTC